This TCR beta chain was identified in a study of shared clonotypes between healthy human individuals. General observations from the study: Clonotype sharing among donors, it was expected, would be affected by sequencing depth.

In regard to this clone: The antigen is not known.

Assay used: immunoSEQ multiplex PCR; TCRdb lists only in-frame clones, some missing. The sample gives millions of clones, roughly nine tenths of which show up once; over 0.12% is in the top ten. The sequenced sample was naive CD4+ T cells sorted from blood. Documented subset: CD45RA+ positively selected. This TCR came from a man aged 18 to 30 in good health.

The CDR3 DNA sequence: TGCGCCAGCAGCTTGGCTAGCGGGAGTTCCTCTTCCAATGAGCAGTTCTTC. This encodes CASSLASGSSSSNEQFF. The chain recombines TRBV5-1 with TRBJ2-1; 10 bases align to TRBD2. The CDR3 has 17 amino acids. V lost 0 bases, J lost 6 bases, and 9 bases stayed unmatched. Germline V gives CDR1 SGHRS, CDR2 YFSETQ.